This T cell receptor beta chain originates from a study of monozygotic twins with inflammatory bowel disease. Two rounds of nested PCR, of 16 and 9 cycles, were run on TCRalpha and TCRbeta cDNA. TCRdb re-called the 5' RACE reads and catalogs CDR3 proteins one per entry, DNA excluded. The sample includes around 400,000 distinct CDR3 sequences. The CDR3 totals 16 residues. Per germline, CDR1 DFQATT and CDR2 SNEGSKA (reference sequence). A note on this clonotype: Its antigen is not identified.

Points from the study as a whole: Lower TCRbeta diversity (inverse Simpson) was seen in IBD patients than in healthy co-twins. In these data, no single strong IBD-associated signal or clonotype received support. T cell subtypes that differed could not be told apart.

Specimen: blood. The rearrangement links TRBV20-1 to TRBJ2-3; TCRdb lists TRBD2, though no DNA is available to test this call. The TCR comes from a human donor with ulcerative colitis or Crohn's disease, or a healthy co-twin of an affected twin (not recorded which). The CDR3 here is CSARDAQTSVVDTQYF.